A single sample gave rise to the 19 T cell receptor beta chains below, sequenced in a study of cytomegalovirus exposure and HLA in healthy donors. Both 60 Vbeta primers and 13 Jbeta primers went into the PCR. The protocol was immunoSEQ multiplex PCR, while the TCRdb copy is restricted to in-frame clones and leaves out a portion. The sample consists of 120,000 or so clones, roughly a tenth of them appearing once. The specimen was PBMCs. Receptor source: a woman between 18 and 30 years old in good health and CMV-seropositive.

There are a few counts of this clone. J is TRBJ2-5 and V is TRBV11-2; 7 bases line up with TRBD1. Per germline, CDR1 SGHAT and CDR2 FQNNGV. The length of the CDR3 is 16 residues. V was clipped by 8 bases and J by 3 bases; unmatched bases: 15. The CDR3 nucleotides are TGTGCCAGCGGTGGGGTCTTGTTGGGGACAGAAGAGACCCAGTACTTC. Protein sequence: CASGGVLLGTEETQYF.

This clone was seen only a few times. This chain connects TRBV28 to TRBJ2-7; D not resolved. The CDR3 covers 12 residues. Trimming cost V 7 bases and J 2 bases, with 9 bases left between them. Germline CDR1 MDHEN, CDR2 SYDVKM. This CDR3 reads CASKPNPYEQYF. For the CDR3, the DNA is TGTGCCAGCAAACCTAACCCCTACGAGCAGTACTTC.

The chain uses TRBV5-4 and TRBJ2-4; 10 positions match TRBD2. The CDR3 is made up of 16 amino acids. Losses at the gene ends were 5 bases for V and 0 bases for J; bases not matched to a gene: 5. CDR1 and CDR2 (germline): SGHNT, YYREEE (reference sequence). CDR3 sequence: CASSRRLAGAKNIQYF. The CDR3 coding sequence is TGTGCCAGCAGTCGCAGACTAGCGGGAGCCAAAAACATTCAGTACTTC. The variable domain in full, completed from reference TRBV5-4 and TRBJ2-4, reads ETGVTQSPTHLIKTRGQQVTLRCSSQSGHNTVSWYQQALGQGPQFIFQYYREEENGRGNFPPRFSGLQFPNYSSELNVNALELDDSALYLCASSRRLAGAKNIQYFGAGTRLSVL.

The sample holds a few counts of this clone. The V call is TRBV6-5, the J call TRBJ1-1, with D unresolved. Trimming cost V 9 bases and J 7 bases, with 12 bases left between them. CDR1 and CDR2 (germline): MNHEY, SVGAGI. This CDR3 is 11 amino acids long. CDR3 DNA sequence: TGTGCCAGAGAAAAGCTAGGTGAAGCTTTCTTT. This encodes CAREKLGEAFF.

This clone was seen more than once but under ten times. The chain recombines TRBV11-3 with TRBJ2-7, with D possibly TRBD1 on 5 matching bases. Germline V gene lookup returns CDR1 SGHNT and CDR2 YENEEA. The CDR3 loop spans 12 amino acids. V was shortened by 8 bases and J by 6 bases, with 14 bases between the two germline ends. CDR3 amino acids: CASDQGSGEQYF. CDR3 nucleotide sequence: TGTGCCAGCGACCAGGGATCTGGCGAGCAGTACTTC.

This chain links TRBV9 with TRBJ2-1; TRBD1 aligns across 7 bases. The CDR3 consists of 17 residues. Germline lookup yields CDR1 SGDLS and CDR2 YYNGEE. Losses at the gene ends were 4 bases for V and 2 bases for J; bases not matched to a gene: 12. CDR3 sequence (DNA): TGTGCCAGCAGCCCCCGAGGGGCAGACAGGGCCTACAATGAGCAGTTCTTC. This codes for CASSPRGADRAYNEQFF.

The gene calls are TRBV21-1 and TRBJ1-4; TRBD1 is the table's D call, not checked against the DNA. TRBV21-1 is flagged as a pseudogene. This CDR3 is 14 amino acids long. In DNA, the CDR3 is TGTGCCAGCAACGACACTGCAACTAATGAAAAACTGTTTTTT. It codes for CASNDTATNEKLFF.

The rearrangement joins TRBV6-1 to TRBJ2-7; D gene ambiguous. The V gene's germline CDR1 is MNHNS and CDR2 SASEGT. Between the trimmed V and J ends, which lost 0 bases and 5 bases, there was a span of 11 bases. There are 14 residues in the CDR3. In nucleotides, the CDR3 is TGTGCCAGCAGTGAAGCGGTCAGGCCCCACGAGCAGTACTTC. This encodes CASSEAVRPHEQYF.

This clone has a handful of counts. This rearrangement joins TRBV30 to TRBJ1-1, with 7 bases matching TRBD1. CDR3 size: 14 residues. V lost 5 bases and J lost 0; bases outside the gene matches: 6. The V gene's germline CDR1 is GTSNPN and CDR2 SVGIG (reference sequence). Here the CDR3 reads CAWWTGKMNTEAFF. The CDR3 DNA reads TGTGCCTGGTGGACAGGAAAAATGAACACTGAAGCTTTCTTT.

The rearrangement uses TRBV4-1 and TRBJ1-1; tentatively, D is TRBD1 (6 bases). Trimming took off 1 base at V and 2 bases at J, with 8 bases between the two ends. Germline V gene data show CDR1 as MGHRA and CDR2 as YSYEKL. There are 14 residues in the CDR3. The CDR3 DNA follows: TGCGCCAGCAGCCAAGGGACAGTAAACACTGAAGCTTTCTTT. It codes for CASSQGTVNTEAFF.

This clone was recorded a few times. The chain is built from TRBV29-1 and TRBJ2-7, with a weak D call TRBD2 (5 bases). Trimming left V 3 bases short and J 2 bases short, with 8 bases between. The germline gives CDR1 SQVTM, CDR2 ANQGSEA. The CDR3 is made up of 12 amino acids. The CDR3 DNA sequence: TGCAGCGTTGAGATCGGGGCCTACGAGCAGTACTTC. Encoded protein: CSVEIGAYEQYF.

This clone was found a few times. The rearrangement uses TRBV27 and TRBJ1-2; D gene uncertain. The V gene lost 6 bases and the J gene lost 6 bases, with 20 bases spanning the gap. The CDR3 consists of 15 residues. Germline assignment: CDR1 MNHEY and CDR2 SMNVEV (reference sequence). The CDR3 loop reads CASSPRLEGWNGYTF. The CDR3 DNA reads TGTGCCAGCAGCCCCCGTCTCGAGGGATGGAATGGCTACACCTTC.

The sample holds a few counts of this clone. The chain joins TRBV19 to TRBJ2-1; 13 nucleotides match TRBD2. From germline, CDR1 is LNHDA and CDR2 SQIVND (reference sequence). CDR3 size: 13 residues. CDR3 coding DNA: TGTGCTACACGGACTAGCGGGAGTGGTGAGCAGTTCTTC. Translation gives CATRTSGSGEQFF. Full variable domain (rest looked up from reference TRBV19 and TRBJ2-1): DGGITQSPKYLFRKEGQNVTLSCEQNLNHDAMYWYRQDPGQGLRLIYYSQIVNDFQKGDIAEGYSVSREKKESFPLTVTSAQKNPTAFYLCATRTSGSGEQFFGPGTRLTVL.

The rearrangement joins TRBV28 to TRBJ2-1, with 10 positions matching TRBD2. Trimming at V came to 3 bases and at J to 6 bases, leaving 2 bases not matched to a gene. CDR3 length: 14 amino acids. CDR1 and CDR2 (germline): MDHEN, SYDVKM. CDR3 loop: CASSFSGRLNEQFF. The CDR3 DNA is TGTGCCAGCAGTTTTAGCGGGAGGCTCAATGAGCAGTTCTTC.

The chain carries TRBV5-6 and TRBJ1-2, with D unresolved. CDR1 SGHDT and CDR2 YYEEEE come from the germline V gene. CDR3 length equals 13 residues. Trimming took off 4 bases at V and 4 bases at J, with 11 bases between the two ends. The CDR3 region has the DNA TGTGCCAGCAGCCCCGTGGCAGGCTATGGCTACACCTTC. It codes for CASSPVAGYGYTF.

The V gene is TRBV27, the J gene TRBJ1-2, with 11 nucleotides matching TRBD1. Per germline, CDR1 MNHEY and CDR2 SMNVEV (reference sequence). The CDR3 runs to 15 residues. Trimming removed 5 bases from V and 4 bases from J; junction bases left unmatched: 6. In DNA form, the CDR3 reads TGTGCCAGCAGTCCCCGGACAGGGGGCATCTATGGCTACACCTTC. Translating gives CASSPRTGGIYGYTF.

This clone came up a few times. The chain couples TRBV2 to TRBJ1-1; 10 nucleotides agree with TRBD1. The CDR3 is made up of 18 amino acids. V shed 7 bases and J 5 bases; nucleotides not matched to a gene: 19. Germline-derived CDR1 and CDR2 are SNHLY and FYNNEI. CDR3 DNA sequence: TGTGCCAGCATAGTACAAGTCCCGGGACAGGGGTTCGGTACTGAAGCTTTCTTT. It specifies CASIVQVPGQGFGTEAFF.

In DNA form, the CDR3 reads TGTGCCAGCAGCGTGGGGGTGGGACAGGGGGTTACCTACGAGCAGTACTTC. It translates to CASSVGVGQGVTYEQYF. The rearrangement uses TRBV9 and TRBJ2-7; TRBD1 matches at 11 bases. The CDR3 runs to 17 residues. V lost 2 bases, J lost 2 bases, and 9 bases stayed unmatched. Germline lookup yields CDR1 SGDLS and CDR2 YYNGEE.

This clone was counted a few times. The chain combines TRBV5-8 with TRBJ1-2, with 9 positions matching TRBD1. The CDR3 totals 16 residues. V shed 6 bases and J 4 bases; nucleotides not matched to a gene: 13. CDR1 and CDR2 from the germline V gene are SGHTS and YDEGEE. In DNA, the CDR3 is TGTGCCAGCACCTCGTTGGGGACAGGGTTCGGCTATGGCTACACCTTC. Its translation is CASTSLGTGFGYGYTF.